This TCR beta chain was retrieved from a study of CD8 T cells in ankylosing spondylitis (dated by TCRdb to the late 2010s). Study-level background: The study set out to find disease-linked TCR variants by profiling T cell receptor beta repertoires in ankylosing spondylitis patients and healthy donors. The full study cohort was made up of under 30 ankylosing spondylitis patients and fewer than 120 healthy donors. Samples of peripheral blood were taken, and for ankylosing spondylitis patients, synovial fluid was collected as well. Overall results and qualifications from the work: Some TCR beta motif variants had previously been reported in synovial fluid and blood of reactive arthritis patients, which suggested common disease-initiation mechanisms. The disease-linked clones were reported to be significantly enriched in matched synovial fluid samples from ankylosing spondylitis patients. A CD8+ phenotype was shown by the disease-linked clones, which were found at relatively low frequencies in peripheral blood. A TCR beta motif made up of several highly homologous amino acid variants appeared to be characteristic of blood from ankylosing spondylitis patients.

As encoded in the germline V gene, CDR1 is SGHDT while CDR2 is YYEEEE. V loses 1 base of germline sequence and J loses 7 bases, and the interval between the two ends is 9 bases. The CDR3 measures 13 amino acids from cysteine to phenylalanine. Solely the CDR3 DNA is kept, with 39 bases framed from the first base. The sequencing machine was an Illumina HiSeq 2500. Quantitative 5'-RACE with molecular barcodes was the method used to prepare the TCR beta libraries. Per the authors' processing: Disease-linked TCR variants were identified with a new computational method built on a probabilistic model of VDJ rearrangement. Through fastp at Q25 and MiXCR, TCRdb rebuilt clones from the public reads, retaining in-frame beta chains. Every CDR3 protein is listed once, alongside the most common genes and DNA of its rows. The V and J calls, along with clone size, are taken from TCRdb and not from the paper's own processing. This sample has over 150,000 distinct CDR3 sequences in its table, and 9.5% to 15% of those were observed once. The ten largest clones take up 16% of the sample.

In the case of this clonotype: Its antigen remains undetermined. The input lacks base qualities; no much larger clone sits a single base away.

This TCR derives from a male donor with ankylosing spondylitis or in good health (not recorded which). Sequencing was done on a sample of blood, either unsorted or a sorted T cell fraction (not recorded which). The chain is assembled from TRBV5-6 and TRBJ2-4; the D segment cannot be called with confidence. The sequenced DNA: TGTGCCAGCAGCTTGACGGCCGGGAACATTCAGTACTTC. Translation gives CASSLTAGNIQYF.